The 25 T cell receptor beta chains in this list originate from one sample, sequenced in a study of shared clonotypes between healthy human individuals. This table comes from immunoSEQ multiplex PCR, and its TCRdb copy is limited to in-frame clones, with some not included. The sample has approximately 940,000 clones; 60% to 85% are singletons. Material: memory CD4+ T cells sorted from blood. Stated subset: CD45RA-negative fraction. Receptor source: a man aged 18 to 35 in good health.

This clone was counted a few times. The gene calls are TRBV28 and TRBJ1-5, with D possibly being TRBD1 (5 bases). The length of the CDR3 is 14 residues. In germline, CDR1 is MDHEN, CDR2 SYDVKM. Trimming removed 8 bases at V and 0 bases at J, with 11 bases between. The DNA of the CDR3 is TGTGCCAGCGGACGGGACGATAGCAATCAGCCCCAGCATTTT. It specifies CASGRDDSNQPQHF.

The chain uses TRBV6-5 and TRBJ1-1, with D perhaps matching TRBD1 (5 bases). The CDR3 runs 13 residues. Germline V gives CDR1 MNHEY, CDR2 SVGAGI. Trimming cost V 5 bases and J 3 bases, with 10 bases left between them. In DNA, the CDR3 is TGTGCCAGCAGTGAAGGGGCGCACACTGAAGCTTTCTTT. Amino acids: CASSEGAHTEAFF.

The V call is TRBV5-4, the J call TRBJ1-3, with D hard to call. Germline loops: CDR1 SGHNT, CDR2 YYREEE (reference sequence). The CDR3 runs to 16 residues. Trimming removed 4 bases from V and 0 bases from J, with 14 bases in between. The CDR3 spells CASSSGWEPSGNTIYF. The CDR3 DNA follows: TGTGCCAGCAGCAGTGGATGGGAACCCTCTGGAAACACCATATATTTT.

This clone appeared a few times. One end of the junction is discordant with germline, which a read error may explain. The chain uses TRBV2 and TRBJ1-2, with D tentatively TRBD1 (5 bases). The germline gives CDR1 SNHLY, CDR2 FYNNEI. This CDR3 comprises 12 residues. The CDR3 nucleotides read TGTGCCAGCAGTGTCCGGGACGCCTTGAATTCCTTC. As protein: CASSVRDALNSF.

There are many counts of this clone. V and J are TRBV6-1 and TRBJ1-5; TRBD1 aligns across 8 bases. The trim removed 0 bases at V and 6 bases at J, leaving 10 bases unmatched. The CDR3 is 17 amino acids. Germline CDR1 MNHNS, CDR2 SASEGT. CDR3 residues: CASSEALDRGWSQPQHF. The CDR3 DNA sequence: TGTGCCAGCAGTGAAGCACTTGACAGGGGTTGGAGTCAGCCCCAGCATTTT.

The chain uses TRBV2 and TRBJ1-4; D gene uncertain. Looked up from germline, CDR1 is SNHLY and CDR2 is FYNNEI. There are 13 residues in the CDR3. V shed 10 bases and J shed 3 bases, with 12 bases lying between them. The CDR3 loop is CATLVGANEKLFF. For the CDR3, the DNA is TGTGCCACCTTGGTCGGGGCTAATGAAAAACTGTTTTTT.

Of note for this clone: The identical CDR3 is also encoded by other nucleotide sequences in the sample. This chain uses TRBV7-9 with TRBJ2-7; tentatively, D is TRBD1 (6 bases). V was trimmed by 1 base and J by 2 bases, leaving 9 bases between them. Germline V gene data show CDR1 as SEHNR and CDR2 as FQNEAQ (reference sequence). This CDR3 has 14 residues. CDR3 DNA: TGTGCCAGCAGCTTAGGTGGGGGCCCCTACGAGCAGTACTTC. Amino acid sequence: CASSLGGGPYEQYF.

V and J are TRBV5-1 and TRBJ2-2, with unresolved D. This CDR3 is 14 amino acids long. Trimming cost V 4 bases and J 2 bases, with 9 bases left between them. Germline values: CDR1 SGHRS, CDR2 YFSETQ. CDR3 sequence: CASSLSSNTGELFF. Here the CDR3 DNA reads TGCGCCAGCAGCCTGAGTTCTAACACCGGGGAGCTGTTTTTT. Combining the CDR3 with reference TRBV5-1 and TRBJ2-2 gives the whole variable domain KAGVTQTPRYLIKTRGQQVTLSCSPISGHRSVSWYQQTPGQGLQFLFEYFSETQRNKGNFPGRFSGRQFSNSRSEMNVSTLELGDSALYLCASSLSSNTGELFFGEGSRLTVL.

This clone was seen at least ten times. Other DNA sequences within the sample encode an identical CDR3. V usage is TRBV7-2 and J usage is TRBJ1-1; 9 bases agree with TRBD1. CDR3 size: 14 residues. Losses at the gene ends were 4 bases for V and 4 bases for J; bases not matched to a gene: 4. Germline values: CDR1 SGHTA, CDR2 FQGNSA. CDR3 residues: CASSSVTGGTEAFF. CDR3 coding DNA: TGTGCCAGCAGCTCCGTGACAGGGGGCACTGAAGCTTTCTTT.

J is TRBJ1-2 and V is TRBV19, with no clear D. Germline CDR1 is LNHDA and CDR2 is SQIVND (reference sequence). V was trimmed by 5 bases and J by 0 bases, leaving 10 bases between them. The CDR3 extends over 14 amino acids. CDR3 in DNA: TGTGCCAGTAGTGGCAGGCCCTCTAACTATGGCTACACCTTC. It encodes CASSGRPSNYGYTF. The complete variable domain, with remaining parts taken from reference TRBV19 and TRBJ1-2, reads DGGITQSPKYLFRKEGQNVTLSCEQNLNHDAMYWYRQDPGQGLRLIYYSQIVNDFQKGDIAEGYSVSREKKESFPLTVTSAQKNPTAFYLCASSGRPSNYGYTFGSGTRLTVV.

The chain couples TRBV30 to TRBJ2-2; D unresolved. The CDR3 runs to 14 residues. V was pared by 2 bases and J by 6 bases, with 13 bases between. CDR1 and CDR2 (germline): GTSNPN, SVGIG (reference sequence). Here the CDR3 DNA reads TGTGCCTGGAGTTGGTCCCGGTGGGCCGGGGAGCTGTTTTTT. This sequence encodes CAWSWSRWAGELFF. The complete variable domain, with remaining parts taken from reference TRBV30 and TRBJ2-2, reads SQTIHQWPATLVQPVGSPLSLECTVEGTSNPNLYWYRQAAGRGLQLLFYSVGIGQISSEVPQNLSASRPQDRQFILSSKKLLLSDSGFYLCAWSWSRWAGELFFGEGSRLTVL.

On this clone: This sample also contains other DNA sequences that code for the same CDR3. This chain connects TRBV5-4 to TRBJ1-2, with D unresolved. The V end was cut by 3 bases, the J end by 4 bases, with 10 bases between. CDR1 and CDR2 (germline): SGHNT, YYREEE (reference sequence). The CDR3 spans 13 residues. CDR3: CASSSDGLYGYTF. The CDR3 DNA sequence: TGTGCCAGCAGCTCCGACGGACTCTATGGCTACACCTTC.

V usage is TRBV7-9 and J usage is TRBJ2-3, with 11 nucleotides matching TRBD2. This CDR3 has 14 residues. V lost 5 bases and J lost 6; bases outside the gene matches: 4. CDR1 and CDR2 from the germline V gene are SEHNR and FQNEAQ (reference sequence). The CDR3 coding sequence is TGTGCCAGCAGCCTACTAGCGGGGGACGATACGCAGTATTTT. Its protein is CASSLLAGDDTQYF.

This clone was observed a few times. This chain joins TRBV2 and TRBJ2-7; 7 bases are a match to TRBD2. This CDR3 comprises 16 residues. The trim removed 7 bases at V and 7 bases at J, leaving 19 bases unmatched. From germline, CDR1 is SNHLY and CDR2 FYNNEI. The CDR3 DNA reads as TGTGCCAGCACCCTGTCCCCCCGGGACTCCGGGAGGGAGCAGTACTTC. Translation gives CASTLSPRDSGREQYF.

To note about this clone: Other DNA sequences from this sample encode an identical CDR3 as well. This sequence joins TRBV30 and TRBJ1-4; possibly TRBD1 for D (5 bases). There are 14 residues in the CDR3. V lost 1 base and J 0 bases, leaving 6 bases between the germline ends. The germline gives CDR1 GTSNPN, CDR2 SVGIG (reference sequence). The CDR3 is CAWSAGATNEKLFF. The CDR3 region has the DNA TGTGCCTGGAGTGCGGGGGCAACTAATGAAAAACTGTTTTTT.

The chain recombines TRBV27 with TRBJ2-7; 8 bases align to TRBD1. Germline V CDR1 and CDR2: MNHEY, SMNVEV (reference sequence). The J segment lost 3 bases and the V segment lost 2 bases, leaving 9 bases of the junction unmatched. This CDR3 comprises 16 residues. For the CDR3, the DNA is TGTGCCAGCAGTTTACCGCCCGGACAGGGCGGCTACGAGCAGTACTTC. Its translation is CASSLPPGQGGYEQYF.

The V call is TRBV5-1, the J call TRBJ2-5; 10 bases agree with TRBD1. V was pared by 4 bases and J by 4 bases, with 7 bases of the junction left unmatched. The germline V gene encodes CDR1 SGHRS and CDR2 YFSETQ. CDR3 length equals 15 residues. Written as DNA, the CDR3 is TGCGCCAGCAGCCCGAAGGGGGACAGGGGAGAGACCCAGTACTTC. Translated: CASSPKGDRGETQYF.

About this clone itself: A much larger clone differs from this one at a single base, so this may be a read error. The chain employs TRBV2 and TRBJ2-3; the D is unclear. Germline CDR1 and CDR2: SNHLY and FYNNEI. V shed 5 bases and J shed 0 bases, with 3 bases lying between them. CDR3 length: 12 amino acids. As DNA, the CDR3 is TGTGCCAGCAGTAGTAGCACAGATACGCAGTATTTT. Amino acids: CASSSSTDTQYF.

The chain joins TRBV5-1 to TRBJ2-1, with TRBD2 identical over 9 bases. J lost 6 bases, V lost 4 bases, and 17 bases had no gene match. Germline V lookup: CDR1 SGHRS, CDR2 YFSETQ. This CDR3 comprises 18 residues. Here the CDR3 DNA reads TGCGCCAGCAGCCCATATCTTATAGCGGGGGCCCCCACCAATGAGCAGTTCTTC. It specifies CASSPYLIAGAPTNEQFF.

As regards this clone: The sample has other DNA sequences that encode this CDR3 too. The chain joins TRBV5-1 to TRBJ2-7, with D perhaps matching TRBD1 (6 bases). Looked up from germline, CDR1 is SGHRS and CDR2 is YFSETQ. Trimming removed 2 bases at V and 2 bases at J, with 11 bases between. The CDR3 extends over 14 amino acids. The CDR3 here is CASSLRGNPYEQYF. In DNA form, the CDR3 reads TGCGCCAGCAGCTTAAGGGGGAACCCCTACGAGCAGTACTTC.

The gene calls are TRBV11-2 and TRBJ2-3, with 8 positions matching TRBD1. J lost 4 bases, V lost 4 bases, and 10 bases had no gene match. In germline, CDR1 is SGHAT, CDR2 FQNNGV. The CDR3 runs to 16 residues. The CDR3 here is CASSSTYRGRSDTQYF. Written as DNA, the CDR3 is TGTGCCAGCAGCTCGACGTACAGGGGGAGGTCAGATACGCAGTATTTT.

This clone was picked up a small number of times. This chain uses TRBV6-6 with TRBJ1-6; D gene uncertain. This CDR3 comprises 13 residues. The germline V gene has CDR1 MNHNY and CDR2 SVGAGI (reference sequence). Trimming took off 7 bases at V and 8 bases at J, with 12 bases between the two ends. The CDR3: CASMGGDHSPLHF. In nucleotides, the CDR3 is TGTGCCAGCATGGGCGGAGATCATTCACCCCTCCACTTT.

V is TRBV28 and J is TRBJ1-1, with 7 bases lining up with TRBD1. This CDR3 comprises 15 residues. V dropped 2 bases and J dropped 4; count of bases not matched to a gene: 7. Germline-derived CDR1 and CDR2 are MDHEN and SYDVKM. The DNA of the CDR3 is TGTGCCAGCAGTTTACCCCACAGGGGAGGCACTGAAGCTTTCTTT. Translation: CASSLPHRGGTEAFF.

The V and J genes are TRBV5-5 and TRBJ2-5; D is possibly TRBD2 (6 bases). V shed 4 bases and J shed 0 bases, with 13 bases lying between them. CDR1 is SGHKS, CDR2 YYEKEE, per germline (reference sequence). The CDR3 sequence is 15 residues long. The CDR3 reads CASSAGIRDQETQYF. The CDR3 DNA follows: TGTGCCAGCAGCGCGGGGATTAGGGACCAAGAGACCCAGTACTTC.

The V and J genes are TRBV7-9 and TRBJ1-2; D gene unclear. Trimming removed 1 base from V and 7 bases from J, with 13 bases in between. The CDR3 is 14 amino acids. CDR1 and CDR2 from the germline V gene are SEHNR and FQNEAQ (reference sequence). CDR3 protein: CASSLGTTMAGYTF. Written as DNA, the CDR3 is TGTGCCAGCAGCTTAGGGACCACAATGGCTGGCTACACCTTC.